This is a list of T cell receptor beta chains from one sample in a study of cytomegalovirus exposure and HLA in healthy donors. Using immunoSEQ multiplex PCR, the repertoire was profiled, and TCRdb retains in-frame clones only, with some absent. Seen here are more than 110,000 clones, about 80% observed once, and the top ten hold roughly 4.7%. Sequencing was carried out using PBMCs. The receptor source for this set is a male donor in good health and CMV-seronegative. Both conserved end residues are part of each CDR3. Each record gives: D gene, clone size, J gene, V gene, CDR3 DNA, CDR3 protein. A D gene is named only where the DNA matches it firmly. Clone sizes are given selectively: once, few, many, or a class where the clone is expanded.

D: TRBD1; size: .; J: TRBJ2-7; V: TRBV28; DNA: TGTGCCAGCAGTTACTGGGACAGGCGCGCTTACGAGCAGTACTTC; CDR3: CASSYWDRRAYEQYF
D: TRBD1; size: .; J: TRBJ2-7; V: TRBV5-1; DNA: TGCGCCAGCAGCTTAGCTAAAGGGACAGGAGGCGAGCAGTACTTC; CDR3: CASSLAKGTGGEQYF
D: TRBD1; size: .; J: TRBJ2-2; V: TRBV18; DNA: TGTGCCAGCTCTCAGGACAGGATAAACACCGGGGAGCTGTTTTTT; CDR3: CASSQDRINTGELFF
D: TRBD1; size: .; J: TRBJ1-4; V: TRBV2; DNA: TGTGCCAGCAGTTACGGACAGGGGGGCGAAAAACTGTTTTTT; CDR3: CASSYGQGGEKLFF
D: .; size: .; J: TRBJ2-2; V: TRBV10-1; DNA: TGCGCCAGCAGTGAGAAGGGGCAGGGTCGGGTCACCGGGGAGCTGTTTTTT; CDR3: CASSEKGQGRVTGELFF
D: .; size: once; J: TRBJ2-3; V: TRBV4-2; DNA: TGTGCCAGCAGCCAAGGGCAGGCAGGCGATACGCAGTATTTT; CDR3: CASSQGQAGDTQYF
D: TRBD1; size: .; J: TRBJ1-2; V: TRBV27; DNA: TGTGCCAGCAGTGTGGGTAGGGACAGGGCCAACTATGGCTACACCTTC; CDR3: CASSVGRDRANYGYTF
D: .; size: .; J: TRBJ2-5; V: TRBV4-2; DNA: TGTGCCAGCAGCCAAGGTGTGGGCTCTTCGGAGACCCAGTACTTC; CDR3: CASSQGVGSSETQYF
D: .; size: .; J: TRBJ1-3; V: TRBV19; DNA: TGTGCCAGTAGTATCGGAGGAACCTCTGGAAACACCATATATTTT; CDR3: CASSIGGTSGNTIYF
D: .; size: .; J: TRBJ2-6; V: TRBV5-6; DNA: TGTGCCAGCAGGCGTTACAGTTCTGGGGCCAACGTCCTGACTTTC; CDR3: CASRRYSSGANVLTF
D: TRBD1; size: .; J: TRBJ1-5; V: TRBV28; DNA: TGTGCCAGCACCTATATACGGGACAGGGCCCAGACTTATCAGCCCCAGCATTTT; CDR3: CASTYIRDRAQTYQPQHF
D: .; size: .; J: TRBJ1-5; V: TRBV28; DNA: TGTGCCAGCAGTTTACCCCTATATAGCAATCAGCCCCAGCATTTT; CDR3: CASSLPLYSNQPQHF
D: .; size: .; J: TRBJ1-1; V: TRBV29-1; DNA: TGCAGCGTCCGCAAAGACAGGCCGTTTTTT; CDR3: CSVRKDRPFF
D: TRBD1; size: .; J: TRBJ2-6; V: TRBV10-3; DNA: TGTGCCATATGGGCGGACAGGGGGCCAGGGGCCAACGTCCTGACTTTC; CDR3: CAIWADRGPGANVLTF
D: .; size: .; J: TRBJ1-2; V: TRBV5-1; DNA: TGCGCCAGCAGCTTGGTACGAGGAGACGACTATGGCTACACCTTC; CDR3: CASSLVRGDDYGYTF
D: TRBD1; size: .; J: TRBJ1-6; V: TRBV30; DNA: TGTGCCTGGAGTGTCAGGGGGCATTTCTCACCCCTCCACTTT; CDR3: CAWSVRGHFSPLHF
D: TRBD1; size: .; J: TRBJ1-2; V: TRBV28; DNA: TGTGCCAGCAGTTTACCCGACAGGGGGACTCCCTACACCTTC; CDR3: CASSLPDRGTPYTF
D: .; size: .; J: TRBJ1-2; V: TRBV14; DNA: TGTGCCAGCAGTAACAGTTACTATGGCTACACCTTC; CDR3: CASSNSYYGYTF
D: .; size: .; J: TRBJ1-2; V: TRBV7-2; DNA: TGTGCCAGCAGCTTAGGAGCGCTAGGCTACACCTTC; CDR3: CASSLGALGYTF
D: .; size: .; J: TRBJ1-1; V: TRBV9; DNA: TGTGCCAGCAGCGAAATGGGGGGAGTGACTGAAGCTTTCTTT; CDR3: CASSEMGGVTEAFF
D: .; size: .; J: TRBJ2-7; V: TRBV4-2; DNA: TGTGCCAGCAGCCAAGGTCCGGGGACCTACGAGCAGTACTTC; CDR3: CASSQGPGTYEQYF
D: TRBD2; size: .; J: TRBJ2-3; V: TRBV9; DNA: TGTGCCAGCAGCTCTGCTCTTCGGACTAGCGGGGGGGCAGATACGCAGTATTTT; CDR3: CASSSALRTSGGADTQYF
D: .; size: .; J: TRBJ1-1; V: TRBV7-3; DNA: TGTGCCAGCAGCTTACGAATGGGGAGGAGCACTGAAGCTTTCTTT; CDR3: CASSLRMGRSTEAFF
D: TRBD1; size: .; J: TRBJ1-1; V: TRBV4-1; DNA: TGCGCCAGCAGCCAGGTATTCCGGGACAGGGCCACTGAAGCTTTCTTT; CDR3: CASSQVFRDRATEAFF
D: TRBD1; size: once; J: TRBJ2-7; V: TRBV5-1; DNA: TGCGCCAGCAGCTTGGAGGGGACAGGGGATACGGCCTACGAGCAGTACTTC; CDR3: CASSLEGTGDTAYEQYF
D: .; size: .; J: TRBJ2-4; V: TRBV7-9; DNA: TGTGCCAGCAGCTTAGCCCGAGACAACAAAAACATTCAGTACTTC; CDR3: CASSLARDNKNIQYF
D: .; size: .; J: TRBJ2-3; V: TRBV30; DNA: TGTGCCTGGAATAAATTCAGGGACTTTCGCACAGATACGCAGTATTTT; CDR3: CAWNKFRDFRTDTQYF
D: .; size: .; J: TRBJ2-2; V: TRBV5-1; DNA: TGCGCCAGCAGCCCGGACAGCTCGAACACCGGGGAGCTGTTTTTT; CDR3: CASSPDSSNTGELFF
D: TRBD2; size: .; J: TRBJ2-1; V: TRBV6-4; DNA: TGTGCCAGCAGTGAGACGGGACTAGCGATCGATGAGCAGTTCTTC; CDR3: CASSETGLAIDEQFF
D: TRBD1; size: once; J: TRBJ1-2; V: TRBV15; DNA: TGTGCCACCAGCAGTTACGACAGGGCCATCTATGGCTACACCTTC; CDR3: CATSSYDRAIYGYTF
D: .; size: .; J: TRBJ1-2; V: TRBV5-5; DNA: TGTGCCAGCAGCTTGGGTTCGGGTGGCTACACCTTC; CDR3: CASSLGSGGYTF
D: .; size: .; J: TRBJ1-2; V: TRBV28; DNA: TGTGCCAGCAGCCCGGGGGGTTACTATGGCTACACCTTC; CDR3: CASSPGGYYGYTF
D: TRBD1; size: once; J: TRBJ2-7; V: TRBV5-4; DNA: TGTGCCAGCAGCTCGAAAACAGGGGTCTCCTACGAGCAGTACTTC; CDR3: CASSSKTGVSYEQYF
D: .; size: .; J: TRBJ1-1; V: TRBV28; DNA: TGTGCCAGCCGCGCGGGGATTCTTGAAGCTTTCTTT; CDR3: CASRAGILEAFF
D: TRBD1; size: .; J: TRBJ1-3; V: TRBV7-6; DNA: TGTGCCAGCAGCCTTTCCGGGACAGGGGGCGGTGGAAACACCATATATTTT; CDR3: CASSLSGTGGGGNTIYF
D: TRBD1; size: .; J: TRBJ2-1; V: TRBV6-6; DNA: TGTGCCAGCAGCCCAGGACAGGGGTTGGATGAGCAGTTCTTC; CDR3: CASSPGQGLDEQFF
D: TRBD1; size: .; J: TRBJ1-6; V: TRBV28; DNA: TGTGCCAGCACACCATCCGGGACAGCTTATTATAATTCACCCCTCCACTTT; CDR3: CASTPSGTAYYNSPLHF
D: .; size: .; J: TRBJ2-7; V: TRBV6-1; DNA: TGTGCCAGCAGTGCCGGGACTCACCTTTGGGAGCAGTACTTC; CDR3: CASSAGTHLWEQYF
D: .; size: .; J: TRBJ2-5; V: TRBV7-2; DNA: TGTGCCAGCAGCTTGACCGGACGGGGGGCGGGCGAGACCCAGTACTTC; CDR3: CASSLTGRGAGETQYF
D: .; size: .; J: TRBJ1-1; V: TRBV5-1; DNA: TGCGCCAGCAGCTCCTACGAAATGACAGCGCTTACTGAAGCTTTCTTT; CDR3: CASSSYEMTALTEAFF
D: .; size: .; J: TRBJ2-3; V: TRBV9; DNA: TGTGCCAGCAGCGCTGGCTCAGGACACCCCACAGATACGCAGTATTTT; CDR3: CASSAGSGHPTDTQYF
D: .; size: .; J: TRBJ2-1; V: TRBV5-1; DNA: TGCGCCAGCACCCGAGCGGACAGCTCCTACAATGAGCAGTTCTTC; CDR3: CASTRADSSYNEQFF
D: .; size: .; J: TRBJ1-1; V: TRBV5-1; DNA: TGCGCCAGCAGCTTGGGAGGGACGACAGGCACTGAAGCTTTCTTT; CDR3: CASSLGGTTGTEAFF
D: .; size: .; J: TRBJ2-5; V: TRBV9; DNA: TGTGCCAGCAGCGTAGGCTATAAAGAGACCCAGTACTTC; CDR3: CASSVGYKETQYF
D: .; size: .; J: TRBJ2-1; V: TRBV4-1; DNA: TGCGCCAGCAGCCACCAACTAGCATATGAGCAGTTCTTC; CDR3: CASSHQLAYEQFF
D: .; size: .; J: TRBJ2-7; V: TRBV29-1; DNA: TGCAGCGGGGGGGGCAGGGGAAGGTACGAGCAGTACTTC; CDR3: CSGGGRGRYEQYF
D: .; size: few; J: TRBJ1-1; V: TRBV2; DNA: TGTGCCAGCAAGGGGGACACTGAAGCTTTCTTT; CDR3: CASKGDTEAFF
D: .; size: .; J: TRBJ2-5; V: TRBV4-1; DNA: TGCGCCAGCAGCCAAGATCATAGTAGCCGGGAGACCCAGTACTTC; CDR3: CASSQDHSSRETQYF
D: .; size: .; J: TRBJ2-3; V: TRBV19; DNA: TGTGCCAGTAGCGATCGTGGACACTTGACAGATACGCAGTATTTT; CDR3: CASSDRGHLTDTQYF
D: .; size: .; J: TRBJ1-1; V: TRBV6-1; DNA: TGTGCCAGCAGCCGGAGTTTCGGGTCTGAAGCTTTCTTT; CDR3: CASSRSFGSEAFF
D: .; size: .; J: TRBJ2-3; V: TRBV23-1; DNA: TGCGCCCGGAGAGCAGATACGCAGTATTTT; CDR3: CARRADTQYF
D: .; size: .; J: TRBJ1-4; V: TRBV7-9; DNA: TGTGCCAGCAGCCTCCTCGAGTTTGCAACTAATGAAAAACTGTTTTTT; CDR3: CASSLLEFATNEKLFF
D: .; size: .; J: TRBJ2-3; V: TRBV27; DNA: TGTGCCACCAGAATTCAGCAGGGCGCAGATACGCAGTATTTT; CDR3: CATRIQQGADTQYF
D: .; size: .; J: TRBJ2-5; V: TRBV28; DNA: TGTGCCAGCAGCTTTTTTCAGGCGATCCAAGAGACCCAGTACTTC; CDR3: CASSFFQAIQETQYF
D: .; size: .; J: TRBJ2-3; V: TRBV7-3; DNA: TGTGCCAGCAGTCCAGGACTTTCCGGGGATACGCAGTATTTT; CDR3: CASSPGLSGDTQYF
D: TRBD1; size: .; J: TRBJ2-7; V: TRBV4-1; DNA: TGCGCCAGCAGCCAAAGGACAGGCCCGAACGAGCAGTACTTC; CDR3: CASSQRTGPNEQYF
D: .; size: .; J: TRBJ2-7; V: TRBV6-5; DNA: TGTGCCAGCAGTTCCGGGACATACGAAACCTACGAGCAGTACTTC; CDR3: CASSSGTYETYEQYF
D: TRBD1; size: .; J: TRBJ1-2; V: TRBV5-1; DNA: TGCGCCAGCAGCCCTTTGGGACAGGGGGCTGATGGCTACACCTTC; CDR3: CASSPLGQGADGYTF
D: TRBD2; size: few; J: TRBJ2-2; V: TRBV4-2; DNA: TGTGCCAGCAGCGGCAACCCACTAGCGGGAGACACCGGGGAGCTGTTTTTT; CDR3: CASSGNPLAGDTGELFF
D: TRBD2; size: .; J: TRBJ2-7; V: TRBV4-1; DNA: TGCGCCAGCAGCCAAGAAGTTAGCGGGGGGATCGAGCAGTACTTC; CDR3: CASSQEVSGGIEQYF